Listed here are 21 T cell receptor beta chains from one sample, sequenced in a study of blood T cell repertoires in COVID-19. The method was immunoSEQ multiplex PCR; TCRdb's version includes in-frame clones alone and lacks a portion of them. The sample consists of 220,000 or so clones, roughly 80% of them appearing once. Material: peripheral blood. These receptors were obtained from a woman between 25 and 40 years old who had recovered from COVID-19.

This rearrangement joins TRBV9 to TRBJ1-5, with D hard to call. The CDR3 consists of 15 residues. The germline V and J ends were trimmed by 0 bases and 1 base, with 8 bases remaining between them. Germline V gene lookup returns CDR1 SGDLS and CDR2 YYNGEE. CDR3 sequence: CASSVGGRSNQPQHF. In nucleotides, the CDR3 is TGTGCCAGCAGCGTAGGAGGAAGGAGCAATCAGCCCCAGCATTTT.

The rearrangement uses TRBV28 and TRBJ2-5; D perhaps matches TRBD1 (6 bases). The germline gives CDR1 MDHEN, CDR2 SYDVKM. Trimming removed 6 bases from V and 5 bases from J, with 13 bases in between. The CDR3 runs 13 residues. For the CDR3, the DNA is TGTGCCAGCAGCCGAGGGGGATTTGAGACCCAGTACTTC. Translation gives CASSRGGFETQYF.

The chain joins TRBV7-3 to TRBJ2-3, with 7 bases that match TRBD1. Trimming cost V 5 bases and J 5 bases; bases outside gene matches: 16. The germline gives CDR1 SGHTA, CDR2 FQGTGA. This CDR3 region has 17 residues. CDR3 nucleotide sequence: TGTGCCAGCAGCCCCGGACAGGTCCGCAGGGGCAGAGATACGCAGTATTTT. The encoded protein is CASSPGQVRRGRDTQYF. The full variable domain, with the rest looked up from reference TRBV7-3 and TRBJ2-3, is GAGVSQTPSNKVTEKGKYVELRCDPISGHTALYWYRQSLGQGPEFLIYFQGTGAADDSGLPNDRFFAVRPEGSVSTLKIQRTERGDSAVYLCASSPGQVRRGRDTQYFGPGTRLTVL.

This clone has at least ten counts. The chain couples TRBV24-1 to TRBJ2-1; 11 bases align to TRBD2. The CDR3 is made up of 19 amino acids. Germline CDR1 and CDR2: KGHDR and SFDVKD. Losses at the gene ends were 5 bases for V and 2 bases for J; bases not matched to a gene: 13. The CDR3 region is CATSAPGIAGGPTYNEQFF. DNA of the CDR3: TGTGCCACCAGTGCCCCGGGGATAGCGGGAGGGCCCACCTACAATGAGCAGTTCTTC.

The CDR3 DNA follows: TGTGCCAGCAGTGGATCAGTTGGTCGCAAACTGTTTTTT. Encoded protein: CASSGSVGRKLFF. This chain joins TRBV6-4 and TRBJ1-4; D ambiguous. This CDR3 comprises 13 residues. The V end lost 4 bases, the J end lost 11 bases, and 14 bases lay between the germline ends. The germline V gene has CDR1 MRHNA and CDR2 SNTAGT.

DNA of the CDR3: TGTGCCAGCAGCTTGGGGGGACAGGGGGCGAACTATGGCTACACCTTC. This translates into CASSLGGQGANYGYTF. J is TRBJ1-2 and V is TRBV5-4; 12 bases match TRBD1. With 0 bases clipped from V and 2 bases from J, the junction kept 2 bases outside the gene matches. The CDR3 totals 16 residues. Germline loops: CDR1 SGHNT, CDR2 YYREEE (reference sequence).

The V gene is TRBV5-4, the J gene TRBJ2-1; the match to TRBD1 covers 7 bases. Germline CDR1 SGHNT, CDR2 YYREEE (reference sequence). Trimming removed 1 base from V and 6 bases from J; junction bases left unmatched: 1. The CDR3 has 13 amino acids. The CDR3 region has the DNA TGTGCCAGCAGCTTGACAGGGGTCAATGAGCAGTTCTTC. This sequence encodes CASSLTGVNEQFF.

The rearrangement uses TRBV10-3 and TRBJ2-2; a weak D match, TRBD2 (5 bases). CDR3 length: 12 residues. Trimming cost V 6 bases and J 3 bases, with 5 bases left between them. CDR1 is ENHRY and CDR2 is SYGVKD in the germline V gene. Here the CDR3 DNA reads TGTGCCATCAGGAGGGACACCGGGGAGCTGTTTTTT. Translation gives CAIRRDTGELFF.

The chain links TRBV6-5 to TRBJ2-7, with a tentative D call TRBD1 (6 bases). This CDR3 spans 13 amino acids. Per the germline V gene, CDR1 is MNHEY and CDR2 is SVGAGI. V gave up 5 bases and J gave up 2 bases, with 10 bases separating them. The CDR3, as DNA: TGTGCCAGCAGTCGGACAGCCCCCTACGAGCAGTACTTC. It codes for CASSRTAPYEQYF.

The gene calls are TRBV5-1 and TRBJ1-5, with a possible D match to TRBD1 (5 bases). The CDR3 is 16 residues long. Trimming removed 6 bases at V and 0 bases at J, with 16 bases between. The germline V gene has CDR1 SGHRS and CDR2 YFSETQ. The CDR3 nucleotides are TGCGCCAGCACCCCGGGTGGGGGGAGTAGCAATCAGCCCCAGCATTTT. Translating gives CASTPGGGSSNQPQHF.

V and J are TRBV11-2 and TRBJ1-1, with no clear D. This CDR3 is built from 13 residues. Trimming removed 4 bases from V and 1 base from J, with 7 bases in between. Germline CDR1 SGHAT, CDR2 FQNNGV. In DNA form, the CDR3 reads TGTGCCAGCAGCTCCGTGGCGAACACTGAAGCTTTCTTT. This codes for CASSSVANTEAFF.

The CDR3 bases are TGTGCCAGCAGTGAATCTACAGGGGGCTGGACTGAAGCTTTCTTT. Protein: CASSESTGGWTEAFF. The J gene is TRBJ1-1, the V gene TRBV25-1; 9 bases match TRBD1. Germline assignment: CDR1 MGHDK and CDR2 SYGVNS. CDR3 length: 15 amino acids. Trimming cost V 1 base and J 5 bases; bases outside gene matches: 5.

This clone turned up a few times. The chain joins TRBV10-1 to TRBJ2-1, with TRBD2 as a possible D gene (6 bases). CDR3 length equals 12 residues. The germline V and J ends were trimmed by 0 bases and 10 bases, with 7 bases remaining between them. Germline V gives CDR1 WNHNN, CDR2 SYGVQD (reference sequence). CDR3: CASSESEGEQFF. The CDR3 bases are TGCGCCAGCAGTGAGTCGGAGGGCGAGCAGTTCTTC.

The genes are TRBV11-3 and TRBJ2-7, with 7 nucleotides matching TRBD1. The CDR3 covers 14 residues. Losses at the gene ends were 5 bases for V and 1 base for J; bases not matched to a gene: 5. CDR1 is SGHNT, CDR2 YENEEA, per germline. The CDR3 reads CASSPGGQSYEQYF. Here the CDR3 DNA reads TGTGCCAGCAGCCCTGGGGGACAGTCCTACGAGCAGTACTTC.

The chain carries TRBV2 and TRBJ2-3, with 13 bases lining up with TRBD2. From germline, CDR1 is SNHLY and CDR2 FYNNEI. The CDR3 runs 15 residues. V trimming: 4 bases; J trimming: 3 bases; junction bases outside the gene matches: 1. This CDR3 reads CASSGGLAGTDTQYF. The CDR3 nucleotides read TGTGCCAGCAGTGGGGGACTAGCGGGAACAGATACGCAGTATTTT.

The chain joins TRBV7-3 to TRBJ2-1; TRBD1 might be the D (5 bases). CDR1 is SGHTA, CDR2 FQGTGA, per germline. This CDR3 comprises 13 residues. Trimming pared 5 bases from V and 9 bases from J, leaving 14 bases between. Written as DNA, the CDR3 is TGTGCCAGCAGCGTTAGGGGTATCGGTGAGCAGTTCTTC. Translated: CASSVRGIGEQFF. Combining the CDR3 with reference TRBV7-3 and TRBJ2-1 gives the whole variable domain GAGVSQTPSNKVTEKGKYVELRCDPISGHTALYWYRQSLGQGPEFLIYFQGTGAADDSGLPNDRFFAVRPEGSVSTLKIQRTERGDSAVYLCASSVRGIGEQFFGPGTRLTVL.

This clone was observed once. The CDR3 loop reads CASSFRLAGAGNEQFF. CDR3 bases: TGTGCCAGCAGCTTCAGACTAGCCGGGGCCGGGAATGAGCAGTTCTTC. V usage is TRBV7-3 and J usage is TRBJ2-1, with 7 bases matching TRBD2. J lost 7 bases, V lost 3 bases, and 12 bases had no gene match. Germline CDR1 and CDR2: SGHTA and FQGTGA. The CDR3 loop spans 16 amino acids.

This chain connects TRBV4-1 to TRBJ2-1; TRBD2 is a possible D gene (6 bases). In germline, CDR1 is MGHRA, CDR2 YSYEKL. The V and J ends lost 0 bases and 0 bases respectively, with 12 bases between them. The CDR3 has 17 residues. The CDR3 region is CASSQDGTDHSYNEQFF. CDR3 DNA sequence: TGCGCCAGCAGCCAAGATGGGACTGATCACTCCTACAATGAGCAGTTCTTC.

This chain links TRBV18 with TRBJ1-3, with 8 bases fitting TRBD1. The germline CDR1 and CDR2 sequences are KGHSH and LQKENI. Trimming took 3 bases from V and 8 from J; bases not matched to a gene: 9. The CDR3 is 15 amino acids. The CDR3 DNA sequence: TGTGCCAGCTCACCGGTCGGGACAGGTCTGGACACCATATATTTT. This encodes CASSPVGTGLDTIYF.

The chain has TRBV19 and TRBJ1-5; tentative D call: TRBD1 (5 bases). V dropped 6 bases and J dropped 9 bases, with 12 bases sitting between them. The CDR3 loop spans 12 amino acids. CDR1 is LNHDA, CDR2 SQIVND, per germline (reference sequence). CDR3 protein: CASSESGLPQHF. CDR3 DNA: TGTGCCAGTAGCGAATCAGGGTTGCCCCAGCATTTT. Complete variable domain (other parts from reference TRBV19 and TRBJ1-5): DGGITQSPKYLFRKEGQNVTLSCEQNLNHDAMYWYRQDPGQGLRLIYYSQIVNDFQKGDIAEGYSVSREKKESFPLTVTSAQKNPTAFYLCASSESGLPQHFGDGTRLSIL.

The chain uses TRBV5-1 and TRBJ1-6; tentative D call: TRBD1 (5 bases). CDR3 length equals 18 residues. Germline CDR1 and CDR2: SGHRS and YFSETQ. V was pared by 0 bases and J by 5 bases, with 18 bases between. CDR3 bases: TGCGCCAGCAGCTTGGAGGGGCAGGGCGAAGGGAATAATTCACCCCTCCACTTT. Its protein is CASSLEGQGEGNNSPLHF.